This T cell receptor beta chain was documented in a study of blood T cell repertoires in COVID-19. Across the whole study: Acute and convalescent COVID-19 specimens originated in the United States, Italy and Spain. T cells, B-cell-depleted T cells, or PBMCs provided the cDNA or gDNA that served as material.

In Seattle, patients joined the study during active infection and were tracked longitudinally. As handled by the study authors: The authors estimated nucleated cell counts from reference gene primer amplification. The protocol was immunoSEQ multiplex PCR, while the TCRdb copy is restricted to in-frame clones and leaves out a portion. Clone size and the V and J calls come from that table; the DNA yielded D and trimming. The sample includes 200,000 to 250,000 clones, just under 90% seen only once; the top ten take approximately 2.5%. This CDR3 contains 13 residues. CDR1 MDHEN and CDR2 SYDVKM come from the germline V gene. V shed 7 bases, J shed 4 bases, and the junction held 6 bases outside the gene matches.

This chain uses TRBV28 with TRBJ2-7, with 8 bases matching TRBD2. Sequencing was performed on peripheral blood. The clonotype originates from a man younger than 40 with COVID-19, enrolled during active disease. CDR3 sequence (DNA): TGTGCCAGCAAGCAGCGGGAGAGATACGAGCAGTACTTC. This codes for CASKQRERYEQYF.